The 22 T cell receptor beta chains presented below share a single source sample, sequenced in a study of post-analysis software for immune sequencing data. Whole-study results and caveats: TRBV segments more frequent in patients than in controls numbered about 5 and included TRBV5-6, TRBV5-1 and TRBV20-1.

Unique molecular identifiers tagged the TCR beta cDNA libraries. TCRdb re-called the PCR reads with MiXCR, one entry per CDR3 protein. Among roughly 430,000 distinct CDR3 sequences listed, roughly 38% were seen once. No antigen has been assigned to these receptors. The specimen sequenced was blood. These receptors were collected from a girl aged 2 to 10 with multiple sclerosis.

The genes are TRBV3-1 and TRBJ2-4; no reliable D call. The DNA end lines up better with TRBJ2-7; the J call may be wrong. CDR3 length: 14 residues. In germline, CDR1 is LGHDT, CDR2 YNNKEL (reference sequence). CDR3 sequence (DNA): TGTGCCAGCAGCCACCCTCCGATAGACTACGAGCAGTACTTC. Translated: CASSHPPIDYEQYF.

The V gene is TRBV5-1, the J gene TRBJ2-5; D might be TRBD1 (6 bases). V lost 1 base and J lost 4, with 11 bases in between. Germline CDR1 reads SGHRS; CDR2 reads YFSETQ. This CDR3 is 14 amino acids long. CDR3 loop: CASSLTGRPETQYF. As DNA, the CDR3 is TGCGCCAGCAGCTTGACAGGGCGACCAGAGACCCAGTACTTC.

The chain links TRBV7-2 to TRBJ1-2, with TRBD1 identical over 10 bases. The length of the CDR3 is 15 residues. V shed 4 bases and J 7 bases; nucleotides not matched to a gene: 9. CDR1 and CDR2 (germline): SGHTA, FQGNSA. CDR3 sequence: CASSYTGTGVGGYTF. In nucleotides, the CDR3 is TGTGCCAGCAGCTATACCGGGACAGGGGTGGGTGGCTACACCTTC. Looking up the rest from reference TRBV7-2 and TRBJ1-2 gives the full variable domain: GAGVSQSPSNKVTEKGKDVELRCDPISGHTALYWYRQSLGQGLEFLIYFQGNSAPDKSGLPSDRFSAERTGGSVSTLTIQRTQQEDSAVYLCASSYTGTGVGGYTFGSGTRLTVV.

This clonotype was seen only a few times. The genes are TRBV27 and TRBJ1-2; a weak D match, TRBD1 (5 bases). Trimming cost V 1 base and J 0 bases, with 9 bases left between them. The CDR3 spans 15 residues. The germline CDR1 and CDR2 sequences are MNHEY and SMNVEV (reference sequence). This CDR3 reads CASSLWRDSNYGYTF. The CDR3 nucleotides are TGTGCCAGCAGTTTATGGCGGGACTCTAACTATGGCTACACCTTC.

The genes are TRBV12-3 or TRBV12-4 and TRBJ1-2, with 9 bases matching TRBD1. J was trimmed by 8 bases and V by 0 bases; bases with no gene match: 4. CDR3 length equals 14 residues. The CDR3 sequence is CASSLAGTGRGYTF. The DNA of the CDR3 is TGTGCCAGCAGTTTAGCCGGGACAGGGAGGGGCTACACCTTC.

This clonotype was observed many times. The chain joins TRBV3-1 to TRBJ2-1; 8 nucleotides align to TRBD2. The V segment lost 4 bases and the J segment 5 bases; nucleotides outside the gene matches: 10. Per the germline V gene, CDR1 is LGHDT and CDR2 is YNNKEL (reference sequence). CDR3 length: 16 amino acids. The CDR3 coding sequence is TGTGCCAGCAGCCCCCACGGCGGGGGGCGCCACAATGAGCAGTTCTTC. This translates into CASSPHGGGRHNEQFF.

J is TRBJ1-2 and V is TRBV4-2; tentatively, D is TRBD1 (5 bases). CDR3 length: 14 amino acids. CDR1 is LGHNA, CDR2 YNFKEQ, per germline. Trimming cost V 4 bases and J 5 bases, with 14 bases left between them. The CDR3 here is CASSRLAEGYGYTF. CDR3 coding DNA: TGTGCCAGCAGCCGCCTGGCAGAGGGGTATGGCTACACCTTC.

The V gene is TRBV5-5, the J gene TRBJ2-2; D unclear. This CDR3 has 16 amino acids. The V gene lost 2 bases and the J gene lost 6 bases, with 17 bases spanning the gap. Germline-derived CDR1 and CDR2 are SGHKS and YYEKEE (reference sequence). DNA of the CDR3: TGTGCCAGCAGCTTTATGGGAAGACAAGACTCCGGGGAGCTGTTTTTT. Translating it yields CASSFMGRQDSGELFF.

This chain uses TRBV28 with TRBJ1-2; D is perhaps TRBD1 (6 bases). Trimming removed 5 bases at V and 7 bases at J, with 14 bases between. Germline V CDR1 and CDR2: MDHEN, SYDVKM. This CDR3 has 13 residues. The CDR3 reads CASSDRPLGGYTF. In DNA form, the CDR3 reads TGTGCCAGCAGTGACAGGCCCCTGGGTGGCTACACCTTC.

This sequence joins TRBV12-3 or TRBV12-4 and TRBJ2-1; 8 nucleotides align to TRBD1. The trim removed 6 bases at V and 5 bases at J, leaving 6 bases unmatched. This CDR3 spans 14 amino acids. Here the CDR3 DNA reads TGTGCCAGCAGGAGGACAGGGCTCCACAATGAGCAGTTCTTC. Its protein is CASRRTGLHNEQFF.

With respect to this clonotype: This may be a read error, as it is one base from a much larger clone. The CDR3, as DNA: TGCGGTGCTAGATCTGGACAGTTACAGTACTTC. Amino acid sequence: CGARSGQLQYF. This chain uses TRBV20-1 with TRBJ2-5; tentative D call: TRBD1 (6 bases). In germline, CDR1 is DFQATT, CDR2 SNEGSKA (reference sequence). This CDR3 is 11 amino acids long.

This clonotype occurred a few times. The chain recombines TRBV12-3 or TRBV12-4 with TRBJ2-5; D is tentatively TRBD1 or TRBD2 (5 bases each). The V end lost 6 bases, the J end lost 3 bases, and 11 bases lay between the germline ends. There are 13 residues in the CDR3. CDR3 nucleotide sequence: TGTGCCAGCAGGAGGGGAGTAAAAGAGACCCAGTACTTC. It encodes CASRRGVKETQYF.

The J gene is TRBJ2-3, the V gene TRBV5-6; 7 bases line up with TRBD1. Per germline, CDR1 SGHDT and CDR2 YYEEEE. V shed 6 bases and J 0 bases; nucleotides not matched to a gene: 10. This CDR3 has 16 residues. The CDR3 bases are TGTGCCAGCATTGTTAAGGGGACAGATAGCACAGATACGCAGTATTTT. Translated, it gives CASIVKGTDSTDTQYF.

This clonotype was found a few times. J is TRBJ1-4 and V is TRBV29-1; D perhaps matches TRBD1 (5 bases). V was pared by 4 bases and J by 7 bases, with 10 bases between. Germline V gene sequence: CDR1 SQVTM, CDR2 ANQGSEA. The CDR3 totals 12 residues. CDR3 residues: CSVGRQGEKLFF. In nucleotides, the CDR3 is TGCAGCGTTGGCAGGCAGGGTGAAAAACTGTTTTTT.

This clonotype occurred a few times. The rearrangement joins TRBV20-1 to TRBJ2-3; possible D gene TRBD2, 6 bases. CDR1 and CDR2 (germline): DFQATT, SNEGSKA (reference sequence). CDR3 length: 15 residues. Trimming pared 1 base from V and 2 bases from J, leaving 13 bases between. The CDR3 spells CSARGVGDFTDTQYF. The CDR3 nucleotides read TGCAGTGCTAGAGGGGTGGGGGACTTCACAGATACGCAGTATTTT.

This clonotype was seen a handful of times. V gene TRBV6-5 combines with J gene TRBJ2-7, with a tentative D call TRBD1 (6 bases). V lost 2 bases and J 3 bases, leaving 11 bases between the germline ends. Per the germline V gene, CDR1 is MNHEY and CDR2 is SVGAGI. This CDR3 region has 14 residues. CDR3 sequence: CASSYGDTYYEQYF. DNA for the CDR3: TGTGCCAGCAGTTACGGGGACACCTACTACGAGCAGTACTTC.

This clonotype has only a few counts. The chain links TRBV28 to TRBJ2-7; D uncertain. Germline CDR1 MDHEN, CDR2 SYDVKM. The CDR3 consists of 13 residues. V was trimmed by 1 base and J by 6 bases, leaving 10 bases between them. The CDR3 DNA reads as TGTGCCAGCAGTTTATATGTCAGTCCCGAGCAGTACTTC. This gives the protein CASSLYVSPEQYF.

The CDR3: CASGRDREVIAQYF. The CDR3 DNA is TGTGCCAGCGGAAGGGACAGGGAAGTAATAGCTCAGTACTTC. The rearrangement links TRBV6-1 to TRBJ2-4, with 9 nucleotides matching TRBD1. This CDR3 spans 14 amino acids. V shed 8 bases, J shed 12 bases, and the junction held 14 bases outside the gene matches. Germline CDR1 and CDR2: MNHNS and SASEGT.

This clonotype was counted a few times. This may arise from a read error, as a much more abundant clone is one base away. The chain combines TRBV12-3 or TRBV12-4 with TRBJ2-5; no firm D call. The CDR3 extends over 11 amino acids. The V and J ends lost 6 bases and 1 base respectively, with 3 bases between them. CDR3 DNA sequence: TGTGCCAGCAGATTCCAAGAGACCCAGTACTTC. It specifies CASRFQETQYF.

As DNA, the CDR3 is TGTGCCAGCTCACTAAACAGGGGAAACACTGAAGCTTTCTTT. It codes for CASSLNRGNTEAFF. The chain carries TRBV18 and TRBJ1-1, with 7 bases aligning to TRBD1. V was pared by 4 bases and J by 2 bases, with 4 bases of the junction left unmatched. The germline V gene has CDR1 KGHSH and CDR2 LQKENI. This CDR3 spans 14 amino acids.

This chain joins TRBV4-1 and TRBJ1-1, with D hard to call. The CDR3 contains 15 residues. The V gene lost 0 bases and the J gene lost 1 base, with 9 bases spanning the gap. CDR1 and CDR2 from the germline V gene are MGHRA and YSYEKL. The CDR3 bases are TGCGCCAGCAGCCAAGATCCGAGACCGAACACTGAAGCTTTCTTT. Translated: CASSQDPRPNTEAFF.

V and J are TRBV7-2 and TRBJ2-5, with 8 bases matching TRBD1. The J call is in doubt because the DNA end fits TRBJ2-7 better. Germline assignment: CDR1 SGHTA and CDR2 FQGNSA. This CDR3 spans 15 amino acids. CDR3 nucleotides: TGTGCCAGCAGCTTAGTGGCAGGGGGCTTGTACGAGCAGTACTTC. Protein sequence: CASSLVAGGLYEQYF.